This TCR beta chain comes out of a study of control samples from healthy donors and cancer patients. Produced via immunoSEQ multiplex PCR; TCRdb's table is partial and in-frame only. Counted here are some 200,000 clones, just under 95% occurring once; the ten biggest clones make up over 1.1%. Comment on this clone: A read error may account for a junction end that differs from germline.

This sequence originates from a man between 18 and 29 years old in good health. The sequenced sample consisted of blood.

The CDR3 DNA sequence: TGTGCCAACAGTTACCTAATCGGGGGGGCCTACGAGCAGTACTTC. It translates to CANSYLIGGAYEQYF. The chain couples TRBV6-5 to TRBJ2-7, with TRBD2 matching over 8 bases. The CDR3 is 15 residues long. The germline V gene encodes CDR1 MNHEY and CDR2 SVGAGI.